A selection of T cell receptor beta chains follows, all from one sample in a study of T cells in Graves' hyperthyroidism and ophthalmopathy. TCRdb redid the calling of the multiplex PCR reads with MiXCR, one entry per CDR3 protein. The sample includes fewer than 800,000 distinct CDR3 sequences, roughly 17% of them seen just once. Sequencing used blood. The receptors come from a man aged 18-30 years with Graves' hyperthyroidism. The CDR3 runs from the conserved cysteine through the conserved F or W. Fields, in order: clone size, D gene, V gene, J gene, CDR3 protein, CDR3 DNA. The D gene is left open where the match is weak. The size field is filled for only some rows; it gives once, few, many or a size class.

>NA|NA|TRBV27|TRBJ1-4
CASSLVPLGEKLFF
TGTGCCAGCAGTCTCGTTCCCCTGGGGGAAAAACTGTTTTTT
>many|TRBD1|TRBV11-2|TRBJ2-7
CASSKRGTGDEQYF
TGTGCCAGCAGCAAGAGGGGGACAGGGGACGAGCAGTACTTC
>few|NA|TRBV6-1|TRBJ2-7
CASRQGRTSYEQYF
TGTGCCAGCAGGCAGGGGAGGACGTCCTACGAGCAGTACTTC
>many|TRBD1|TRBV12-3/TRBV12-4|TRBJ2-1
CASSLLVGQGLGNEQFF
TGTGCCAGCAGTCTACTAGTGGGACAGGGCTTGGGCAATGAGCAGTTCTTC
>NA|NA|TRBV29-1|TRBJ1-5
CSVELGGNQPQHF
TGCAGCGTTGAATTGGGGGGCAATCAGCCCCAGCATTTT
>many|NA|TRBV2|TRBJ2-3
CASQRGPSTDTQYF
TGTGCCAGCCAACGGGGCCCCAGCACAGATACGCAGTATTTT
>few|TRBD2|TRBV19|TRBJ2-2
CASIPGLAASGRRELFF
TGTGCCAGTATTCCGGGACTAGCGGCGAGTGGTCGCCGGGAGCTGTTTTTT
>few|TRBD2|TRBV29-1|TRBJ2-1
CSLLAGGEDEQFF
TGCAGCCTTTTAGCGGGAGGGGAGGATGAGCAGTTCTTC
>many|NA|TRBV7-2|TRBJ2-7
CASSLGERVEQYF
TGTGCCAGCAGCTTGGGGGAGAGGGTAGAGCAGTACTTC
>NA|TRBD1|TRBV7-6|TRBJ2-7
CASSFHSGQVSYEQYF
TGTGCCAGCAGCTTTCACTCGGGACAGGTCTCCTACGAGCAGTACTTC
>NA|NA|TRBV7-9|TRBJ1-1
CASSFDLAFF
TGTGCCAGCAGCTTCGACCTAGCTTTCTTT
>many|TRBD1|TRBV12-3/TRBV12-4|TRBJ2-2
CASSQQGAFTGELFF
TGTGCCAGCAGTCAACAGGGGGCGTTCACCGGGGAGCTGTTTTTT
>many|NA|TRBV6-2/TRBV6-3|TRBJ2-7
CASSWTVNSYEQYF
TGTGCCAGCAGTTGGACAGTTAACTCCTACGAGCAGTACTTC
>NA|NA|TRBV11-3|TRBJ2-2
CASSLRAPNTGELFF
TGTGCCAGCAGCTTGCGGGCCCCGAACACCGGGGAGCTGTTTTTT